This T cell receptor beta chain emerged from a study of identical twins. One entry per CDR3 protein, called by TCRdb with MiXCR from the 5' RACE reads. This sample has some 500,000 distinct CDR3 sequences, with 9.6% found just once. This CDR3 is built from 15 residues. Trimming removed 6 bases at V and 0 bases at J, with 12 bases between. Germline CDR1 reads MNHEY; CDR2 reads SVGEGT. These data were also filed under a second study, of yellow fever vaccine responses in identical twins.

The chain joins TRBV6-2 or TRBV6-3 to TRBJ2-1; D remains ambiguous. This receptor was obtained from a young woman in good health. Specimen: PBMCs. This CDR3 reads CASRLASSSYNEQFF. The CDR3 bases are TGTGCCAGCAGATTGGCCTCTAGCTCCTACAATGAGCAGTTCTTC.